The rows below give T cell receptor beta chains drawn from one sample of a study of blood T cell repertoires in COVID-19. Sequencing was performed with immunoSEQ multiplex PCR; in TCRdb, only in-frame clones are kept and a portion is missing. Here the sample spans just over 350,000 clones, roughly 90% being singletons. Sample: peripheral blood. The receptors originated from a woman between 55 and 75 years old with COVID-19, enrolled during active disease. CDR3s include the opening cysteine and the closing phenylalanine or tryptophan.

CDR3	J	V	length
CASSLGRVAGDSYEQYF	TRBJ2-7	TRBV13	17
CASSPGQSPNQPQHF	TRBJ1-5	TRBV4-1	15
CASSQGVRGMNTEAFF	TRBJ1-1	TRBV4-2	16
CASMVTGLAFNSGANVLTF	TRBJ2-6	TRBV11-3	19
CASSLGSESNEQFF	TRBJ2-1	TRBV5-1	14
CASSITARGNEQYF	TRBJ2-7	TRBV5-1	14
CASSLGQGSSYEQYF	TRBJ2-7	TRBV3-1/TRBV3-2	15
CASSPRGDRNTDTQYF	TRBJ2-3	TRBV4-2	16
CASSYTTGGYSGNTIYF	TRBJ1-3	TRBV9	17
CASTLAGGLETQYF	TRBJ2-5	TRBV10-2	14
CASSPILTGTEPYGYTF	TRBJ1-2	TRBV7-3	17